The rows below give T cell receptor beta chains drawn from one sample of a study of T cells generated in artificial thymic organoids. TCRdb used MiXCR to reprocess the 5' RACE reads, holding one entry per CDR3 protein. There are about 5,400 distinct CDR3 sequences in the sample; 20% to 30% occur only once, and approximately 3.2% lies in the top ten. No cognate antigen is known for these TCRs. The sample consisted of naive CD8+ T cells grown in artificial thymic organoids from cord blood stem and progenitor cells. These receptors all stem from a human donor who gave cord blood stem cells for thymic organoid culture, a cardiac surgery patient who gave postnatal thymus, or a blood donor (not recorded which). The CDR3 runs from the conserved cysteine through the conserved F or W. D genes are given only for firm matches. Only some rows state a clone size, as once, few, many or a class for expanded clones.

d_call j_call v_call clone_size cdr3_aa cdr3_nt
TRBD2 TRBJ2-3 TRBV4-1 many CASSPGTSGGAREYF TGCGCCAGCAGCCCCGGGACTAGCGGGGGGGCAAGGGAATATTTT
. TRBJ1-5 TRBV5-6 medium-sized CASSLGWGDQPQHF TGTGCCAGCAGCTTGGGATGGGGTGATCAGCCCCAGCATTTT
TRBD1 TRBJ2-7 TRBV12-3/TRBV12-4 many CASSLELGQGALSSYEQYF TGTGCCAGCAGTTTAGAGTTGGGACAGGGGGCCTTAAGCTCCTACGAGCAGTACTTC
TRBD2 TRBJ2-4 TRBV4-3 medium-sized CASSQDLLGACGGGNIQYF TGCGCCAGCAGCCAAGATCTTCTAGGGGCCTGTGGGGGAGGGAACATTCAGTACTTC
TRBD2 TRBJ2-1 TRBV28 many CASRGGGYNEQFF TGTGCCAGCAGGGGGGGGGGCTACAATGAGCAGTTCTTC
. TRBJ2-7 TRBV7-9 medium-sized CASSLRGGLNEQYF TGTGCCAGCAGCCTCCGAGGGGGGCTCAACGAGCAGTACTTC
. TRBJ2-3 TRBV25-1 medium-sized CASRGAGAWYTQYF TGTGCCAGCAGAGGGGCAGGGGCTTGGTATACGCAGTATTTT
. TRBJ2-7 TRBV4-2 . CASSPRGGTYEQYF TGTGCCAGCAGCCCCCGAGGAGGGACCTACGAGCAGTACTTC
. TRBJ2-3 TRBV11-2 medium-sized CASSPVPDTQYF TGTGCCAGCAGTCCTGTCCCAGATACGCAGTATTTT
TRBD1 TRBJ2-3 TRBV27 medium-sized CASSPGTARGTDTQYF TGTGCCAGCAGTCCGGGGACAGCCAGGGGCACAGATACGCAGTATTTT
. TRBJ2-2 TRBV4-3 medium-sized CASSQDHTPTGELFF TGCGCCAGCAGCCAAGATCACACTCCCACCGGGGAGCTGTTTTTT
. TRBJ2-2 TRBV6-5 medium-sized CASSYFGTLNTGELFF TGTGCCAGCAGTTACTTCGGGACACTGAACACCGGGGAGCTGTTTTTT
. TRBJ2-2 TRBV7-3 medium-sized CASSSPGTITGELFF TGTGCCAGCAGCTCCCCCGGGACCATAACCGGGGAGCTGTTTTTT
TRBD1 TRBJ2-5 TRBV5-1 . CASSPGQGEATQYF TGCGCCAGCAGCCCTGGACAGGGCGAAGCGACCCAGTACTTC
TRBD1 TRBJ2-3 TRBV19 medium-sized CASSVDRGRTDTQYF TGTGCCAGTAGCGTGGACAGGGGGCGCACAGATACGCAGTATTTT
. TRBJ2-2 TRBV5-1 . CASSLEPDSTGELFF TGCGCCAGCAGCTTGGAACCGGACAGCACCGGGGAGCTGTTTTTT
TRBD2 TRBJ2-1 TRBV6-5 medium-sized CASSYSGTSGGAFNEQFF TGTGCCAGCAGTTACTCAGGGACTAGCGGGGGGGCCTTCAATGAGCAGTTCTTC
. TRBJ2-7 TRBV11-2 once CAWTGRSSYEQYF TGTGCCTGGACGGGGCGGAGCTCCTACGAGCAGTACTTC
. TRBJ2-7 TRBV4-3 few CASSPRGGGYEQYF TGCGCCAGCAGCCCCCGGGGAGGGGGCTACGAGCAGTACTTC
. TRBJ2-3 TRBV24-1 . CATSDFGGRWAFGGDTQYF TGTGCCACCAGTGACTTTGGGGGACGGTGGGCTTTTGGAGGAGATACGCAGTATTTT
. TRBJ2-7 TRBV9 medium-sized CASSPPWLAAYEQYF TGTGCCAGCAGCCCTCCGTGGCTAGCCGCCTACGAGCAGTACTTC
. TRBJ2-2 TRBV12-3/TRBV12-4 . CASSLYGAPGELFF TGTGCCAGCAGTTTATACGGTGCCCCCGGGGAGCTGTTTTTT
. TRBJ2-5 TRBV20-1 medium-sized CSASPAPGETQYF TGCAGTGCTAGCCCCGCGCCGGGGGAGACCCAGTACTTC
. TRBJ2-7 TRBV12-5 . CASGINAEYMGGQNEQYF TGTGCTAGTGGTATCAACGCAGAGTACATGGGTGGGCAAAACGAGCAGTACTTC
. TRBJ2-2 TRBV5-1 . CASSSTTDTGELFF TGCGCCAGCTCTTCCACGACAGACACCGGGGAGCTGTTTTTT
. TRBJ2-1 TRBV4-3 . CASSQDPLVDEQFF TGCGCCAGCAGCCAAGATCCCCTAGTCGATGAGCAGTTCTTC
. TRBJ2-7 TRBV6-5 medium-sized CASSYSGAREQYF TGTGCCAGCAGTTACTCGGGGGCGCGAGAGCAGTACTTC
TRBD1 TRBJ1-2 TRBV4-1 medium-sized CASSRGDRANYGYTF TGCGCCAGCAGCCGAGGGGACAGGGCCAACTATGGCTACACCTTC
TRBD1 TRBJ1-2 TRBV12-3/TRBV12-4 medium-sized CASSLAHPLTGTGYTF TGTGCCAGCAGTTTAGCGCACCCCTTGACAGGGACCGGCTACACCTTC
TRBD2 TRBJ2-1 TRBV12-3/TRBV12-4 . CASSPPLAGGKNEQFF TGTGCCAGCAGTCCCCCACTAGCGGGGGGCAAAAATGAGCAGTTCTTC
. TRBJ2-7 TRBV5-5 . CASGLGTGTYEQYF TGTGCCAGCGGCTTGGGAACAGGGACCTACGAGCAGTACTTC
. TRBJ2-7 TRBV20-1 . CSARALGTHLYEQYF TGCAGTGCTAGAGCTCTCGGGACCCACCTCTACGAGCAGTACTTC
. TRBJ2-4 TRBV12-3/TRBV12-4 medium-sized CASSQILAKNIQYF TGTGCCAGCAGTCAGATATTAGCCAAAAACATTCAGTACTTC
. TRBJ1-6 TRBV5-5 medium-sized CASSWRGSSYNSPLHF TGTGCCAGCAGCTGGAGAGGGAGCTCCTATAATTCACCCCTCCACTTT
. TRBJ2-7 TRBV11-2 medium-sized CASSDIRAYEQYF TGTGCCAGCAGCGACATCCGCGCCTACGAGCAGTACTTC
. TRBJ2-1 TRBV4-3 medium-sized CASSQDPGNEQFF TGCGCCAGCAGCCAAGATCCGGGAAATGAGCAGTTCTTC
. TRBJ1-1 TRBV5-1 few CASSLFEGGVTEAFF TGCGCCAGCAGCTTGTTTGAAGGAGGGGTCACTGAAGCTTTCTTT
. TRBJ1-5 TRBV7-6 medium-sized CASSLAPGDSNQPQHF TGTGCCAGCAGCTTAGCGCCAGGGGATAGCAATCAGCCCCAGCATTTT
. TRBJ1-1 TRBV4-3 . CASSHRTEAFF TGCGCCAGCAGCCATAGGACCGAAGCTTTCTTT
. TRBJ2-3 TRBV4-2 medium-sized CASSHPGFADTQYF TGTGCCAGCAGCCATCCAGGGTTCGCAGATACGCAGTATTTT
. TRBJ2-7 TRBV27 medium-sized CASSPWGKASEQYF TGTGCCAGCAGTCCCTGGGGGAAGGCGTCCGAGCAGTACTTC
. TRBJ2-2 TRBV4-3 medium-sized CASSQEGGGCTGELFF TGCGCCAGCAGCCAAGAGGGCGGGGGCTGCACCGGGGAGCTGTTTTTT